The rows below give T cell receptor beta chains drawn from one sample of a study of cytomegalovirus exposure and HLA in healthy donors. The table came from immunoSEQ multiplex PCR; TCRdb's copy has only in-frame clones and leaves some out. The repertoire holds about 150,000 clones, with approximately 80% as singletons. The sample consisted of PBMCs. The receptors were gathered from a man younger than 40 in good health and CMV-seropositive. The CDR3 runs from the conserved cysteine through the conserved F or W. A D gene is named only where the DNA matches it firmly. Clone size is not always given. Where it is, it says once, few, many or a class for expanded clones.

v_call,d_call,clone_size,j_call,cdr3_aa,cdr3_nt
TRBV29-1,NA,NA,TRBJ2-3,CSVDGRGTDTQYF,TGCAGCGTTGATGGGCGGGGAACAGATACGCAGTATTTT
TRBV9,NA,NA,TRBJ2-2,CASSVTGGPNGELFF,TGTGCCAGCAGCGTAACCGGAGGGCCTAACGGGGAGCTGTTTTTT
TRBV13,TRBD1,NA,TRBJ2-6,CASRQGQGTPGANVLTF,TGTGCCAGCAGACAAGGACAGGGCACCCCTGGGGCCAACGTCCTGACTTTC
TRBV2,TRBD2,NA,TRBJ2-1,CASSERSGSVNEQFF,TGTGCCAGCAGTGAACGGAGCGGGAGCGTTAATGAGCAGTTCTTC
TRBV6-1,NA,NA,TRBJ2-7,CASKLYEQYF,TGTGCCAGCAAACTCTACGAGCAGTACTTC
TRBV4-1,TRBD1,few,TRBJ2-7,CASSHGTGNYEQYF,TGCGCCAGCAGCCATGGGACAGGGAACTACGAGCAGTACTTC
TRBV7-8,TRBD1,once,TRBJ1-4,CASSSSRGLGEKLFF,TGTGCCAGCAGTTCTAGCAGGGGGCTGGGTGAAAAACTGTTTTTT
TRBV19,NA,NA,TRBJ1-2,CASSLGGDGYGYTF,TGTGCCAGTAGTCTCGGAGGGGATGGCTATGGCTACACCTTC
TRBV19,NA,few,TRBJ1-1,CASSMRGEGEAFF,TGTGCCAGTAGTATGAGAGGGGAGGGTGAAGCTTTCTTT
TRBV7-9,NA,NA,TRBJ1-4,CASSFGMDKLFF,TGTGCCAGCAGCTTCGGGATGGATAAACTGTTTTTT
TRBV7-2,NA,once,TRBJ2-7,CASSARQLIKDEQYF,TGTGCCAGCAGCGCCCGACAGTTAATTAAGGACGAGCAGTACTTC
TRBV14,TRBD1,NA,TRBJ1-1,CASSHRQGQAFF,TGTGCCAGCAGCCACCGACAGGGACAAGCTTTCTTT
TRBV5-6,NA,NA,TRBJ1-2,CASSLGTGGRYGYTF,TGTGCCAGCAGCTTGGGTACGGGCGGGCGCTATGGCTACACCTTC
TRBV2,NA,NA,TRBJ2-7,CASRERGNSYEQYF,TGTGCCAGCCGCGAAAGGGGAAACTCCTACGAGCAGTACTTC
TRBV5-1,TRBD2,NA,TRBJ2-1,CASSWTSGRTYNEQFF,TGCGCCAGCAGCTGGACTAGCGGGAGGACCTACAATGAGCAGTTCTTC
TRBV7-9,TRBD1,NA,TRBJ1-4,CASSLGQGKGEKLFF,TGTGCCAGCAGCTTAGGACAGGGAAAGGGAGAAAAACTGTTTTTT
TRBV5-6,TRBD2,NA,TRBJ2-1,CASKTGLDEQFF,TGTGCCAGCAAGACCGGACTAGATGAGCAATTCTTC
TRBV7-9,NA,NA,TRBJ1-1,CASSLRRTFF,TGTGCCAGCAGCTTACGGCGGACTTTCTTT
TRBV7-9,NA,NA,TRBJ1-1,CASSFNTGKITEAFF,TGTGCCAGCAGCTTTAACACAGGGAAAATAACTGAAGCTTTCTTT
TRBV5-1,TRBD1,NA,TRBJ1-6,CASSSEGTGNSPLHF,TGCGCCAGCAGCTCAGAGGGGACAGGGAATTCACCCCTCCACTTT
TRBV5-1,TRBD2,NA,TRBJ2-5,CASSLMAGVLQETQYF,TGCGCCAGCAGCTTGATGGCGGGGGTACTCCAAGAGACCCAGTACTTC
TRBV7-2,NA,NA,TRBJ1-2,CASSFRASGYGYTF,TGTGCCAGCAGCTTTAGGGCTAGCGGCTATGGCTACACCTTC
TRBV5-5,TRBD1,NA,TRBJ1-3,CASSHQGGYTIYF,TGTGCCAGCAGCCATCAGGGGGGATACACCATATATTTT
TRBV28,NA,few,TRBJ2-7,CASSSFYEQYF,TGTGCCAGCAGTTCCTTCTACGAGCAGTACTTC
TRBV7-8,NA,NA,TRBJ2-4,CASSLDREGSIAKNIQYF,TGTGCCAGCAGCTTGGACAGGGAGGGTTCCATAGCCAAAAACATTCAGTACTTC
TRBV9,NA,once,TRBJ2-5,CASSVGAAVETQYF,TGTGCCAGCAGCGTGGGGGCGGCCGTGGAGACCCAGTACTTC
TRBV21-1,NA,few,TRBJ2-5,CASSKRDRETQYF,TGTGCCAGCAGCAAAAGGGACAGGGAGACCCAGTACTTC
TRBV28,NA,few,TRBJ2-1,CASSSADLSYNEQFF,TGTGCCAGCAGCTCAGCGGATCTCTCCTACAATGAGCAGTTCTTC
TRBV18,TRBD1,few,TRBJ2-1,CASSPRTGRNEQFF,TGTGCCAGCTCACCACGGACAGGGAGGAATGAGCAGTTCTTC
TRBV27,NA,NA,TRBJ2-3,CASSYLPLRDTQYF,TGTGCCAGCAGTTATCTGCCCCTTCGGGATACGCAGTATTTT
TRBV5-1,NA,NA,TRBJ2-7,CASSLMQGPEQYF,TGCGCCAGCAGCTTGATGCAGGGGCCCGAGCAGTACTTC
TRBV19,NA,NA,TRBJ1-2,CASRMTGGGYTF,TGTGCCAGTAGGATGACTGGGGGGGGCTACACCTTC
TRBV5-4,NA,NA,TRBJ2-7,CASSTGGAGGSYEQYF,TGTGCCAGCAGCACCGGGGGAGCGGGTGGATCCTACGAGCAGTACTTC
TRBV2,NA,NA,TRBJ1-5,CASSEAEYSNQPQHF,TGTGCCAGCAGTGAGGCAGAATATAGCAATCAGCCCCAGCATTTT
TRBV11-2,TRBD2,NA,TRBJ2-7,CASSLRKGLAGGFEQYF,TGTGCCAGCAGCTTAAGAAAAGGGCTAGCGGGAGGGTTCGAGCAGTACTTC